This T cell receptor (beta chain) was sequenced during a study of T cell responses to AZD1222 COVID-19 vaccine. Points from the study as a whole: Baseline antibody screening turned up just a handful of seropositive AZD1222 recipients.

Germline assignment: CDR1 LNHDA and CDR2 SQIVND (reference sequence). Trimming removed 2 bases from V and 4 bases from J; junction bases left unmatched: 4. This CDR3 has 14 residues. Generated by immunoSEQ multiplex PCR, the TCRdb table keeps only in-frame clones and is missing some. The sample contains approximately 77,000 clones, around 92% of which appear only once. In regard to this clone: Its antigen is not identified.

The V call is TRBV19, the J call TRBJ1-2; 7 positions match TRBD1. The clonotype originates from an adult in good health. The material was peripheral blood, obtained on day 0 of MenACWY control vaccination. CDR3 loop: CASSIPRTGYGYTF. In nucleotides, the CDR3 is TGTGCCAGTAGTATACCCCGGACAGGCTATGGCTACACCTTC.